The subject of this entry is one TCR beta chain. The antigen is unknown. The V gene end was trimmed by 4 bases and the J gene end by 1 base; junction bases not matched to a gene: 3. Germline V gene sequence: CDR1 GTSNPN, CDR2 SVGIG (reference sequence). The CDR3 is 14 residues long. TCRdb ran MiXCR on the 5' RACE reads and lists one entry per CDR3 protein. The sample has hundreds of thousands of distinct CDR3 sequences; approximately 24% are singletons. This record comes from a study of T-cell memory formation after mild COVID-19. For the study at large: TCR clusters mostly belonged to single donors.

Study-wide results and limits: Clones contracting day 15 to 85 were balanced CD4/CD8; later expanders leaned CD4+.

This receptor was identified in an adult woman who had mild COVID-19 (a few samples of this study predate the infection). Cell type and time point are not known. The sequenced sample was PBMCs or a T cell subset sorted from them (not recorded which). The chain uses TRBV30 and TRBJ2-3; 9 bases line up with TRBD2. For the CDR3, the DNA is TGTGCCTGGACCTTAGCGGGGGGCACAGATACGCAGTATTTT. Residues: CAWTLAGGTDTQYF.